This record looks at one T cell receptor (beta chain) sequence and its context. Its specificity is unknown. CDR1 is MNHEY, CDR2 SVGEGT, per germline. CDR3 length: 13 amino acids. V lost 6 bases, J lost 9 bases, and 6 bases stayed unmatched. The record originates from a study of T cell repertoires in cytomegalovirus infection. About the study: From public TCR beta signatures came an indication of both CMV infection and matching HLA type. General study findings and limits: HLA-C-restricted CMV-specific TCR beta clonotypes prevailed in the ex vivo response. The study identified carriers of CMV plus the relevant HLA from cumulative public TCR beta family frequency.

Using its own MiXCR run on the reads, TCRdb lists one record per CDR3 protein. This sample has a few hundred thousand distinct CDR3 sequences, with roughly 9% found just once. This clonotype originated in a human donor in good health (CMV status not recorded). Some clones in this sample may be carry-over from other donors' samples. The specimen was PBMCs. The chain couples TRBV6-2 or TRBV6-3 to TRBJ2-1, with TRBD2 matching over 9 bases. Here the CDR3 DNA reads TGTGCCAGCAGGATGGCGGGAGGGGGTGAGCAGTTCTTC. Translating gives CASRMAGGGEQFF.